The 23 T cell receptor beta chains in this list originate from one sample, sequenced in a study of blood T cell repertoires in COVID-19. Sequencing was performed with immunoSEQ multiplex PCR; in TCRdb, only in-frame clones are kept and a portion is missing. The table has fewer than 250,000 clones, approximately 84% seen once. Sequences were obtained from peripheral blood. All receptors come from a man in his forties with acute or convalescent COVID-19.

V and J are TRBV29-1 and TRBJ1-2; TRBD1 aligns across 12 bases. The trim removed 8 bases at V and 3 bases at J, leaving 7 bases unmatched. There are 14 residues in the CDR3. The germline V gene has CDR1 SQVTM and CDR2 ANQGSEA. The DNA for the CDR3 is TGCAGCATTCGGGGGACAGGGGGCTACTATGGCTACACCTTC. Amino acids: CSIRGTGGYYGYTF.

The chain couples TRBV5-1 to TRBJ1-1; 7 nucleotides agree with TRBD1. J lost 10 bases, V lost 0 bases, and 9 bases had no gene match. The germline CDR1 and CDR2 sequences are SGHRS and YFSETQ. The CDR3 is made up of 14 amino acids. CDR3 sequence (DNA): TGCGCCAGCAGCTTGGTCTCATCCGCAGGGGGAGCTTTCTTT. Translating gives CASSLVSSAGGAFF.

This chain links TRBV19 with TRBJ1-5, with D tentatively TRBD1 (6 bases). The CDR3 totals 18 residues. Germline V gene lookup returns CDR1 LNHDA and CDR2 SQIVND (reference sequence). Between the trimmed V and J ends, which lost 3 bases and 6 bases, there was a span of 24 bases. Here the CDR3 DNA reads TGTGCCAGTAGTATCCTCCATACGACAGGCGGTCTTGGTCAGCCCCAGCATTTT. Amino acids: CASSILHTTGGLGQPQHF.

This chain connects TRBV19 to TRBJ2-7; D is possibly TRBD1 (7 bases). The CDR3 length is 14 residues. The germline V gene encodes CDR1 LNHDA and CDR2 SQIVND (reference sequence). V lost 1 base and J 6 bases, leaving 13 bases between the germline ends. The CDR3 nucleotides are TGTGCCAGTAGTATAGCCTCAGGGGGAGGCGAGCAGTACTTC. Translation gives CASSIASGGGEQYF.

Turning to this clone: Other DNA sequences from this sample encode an identical CDR3 as well. The chain is built from TRBV12-3 or TRBV12-4 and TRBJ1-1, with D hard to call. V dropped 3 bases and J dropped 5 bases, with 7 bases sitting between them. The CDR3 loop spans 12 amino acids. CDR3 region: CASSFSGTEAFF. The DNA for the CDR3 is TGTGCCAGCAGTTTCTCAGGAACTGAAGCTTTCTTT.

This chain uses TRBV5-8 with TRBJ2-1; TRBD1 agrees at 7 bases. This CDR3 region has 14 residues. Germline V gene data show CDR1 as SGHTS and CDR2 as YDEGEE. V was pared by 4 bases and J by 9 bases, with 10 bases of the junction left unmatched. For the CDR3, the DNA is TGTGCCAGCAGCCTGGTACCGACAGGGTTTGAGCAGTTCTTC. Encoded protein: CASSLVPTGFEQFF.

The chain uses TRBV3-1 (or the pseudogene TRBV3-2) and TRBJ2-7, with 10 bases identical to TRBD2. The CDR3 covers 15 residues. Per the germline V gene, CDR1 is LGHDT and CDR2 is YNNKEL (reference sequence). V gave up 1 base and J gave up 7 bases; unmatched junction bases: 7. In nucleotides, the CDR3 is TGTGCCAGCAGCCAAGGGCTAGCGGGGGCTAAAGAGCAGTACTTC. This translates into CASSQGLAGAKEQYF.

This clone has only one observation. The rearrangement links TRBV18 to TRBJ1-6; a weak D match, TRBD1 (5 bases). Trimming stripped 3 bases from V and 6 bases from J, with 12 bases between. This CDR3 region has 15 residues. Per the germline V gene, CDR1 is KGHSH and CDR2 is LQKENI. In DNA, the CDR3 is TGTGCCAGCTCACCTGGTTTGCAGGGTAATTCACCCCTCCACTTT. Amino acid sequence: CASSPGLQGNSPLHF. Filled out from reference TRBV18 and TRBJ1-6, the complete variable domain reads NAGVMQNPRHLVRRRGQEARLRCSPMKGHSHVYWYRQLPEEGLKFMVYLQKENIIDESGMPKERFSAEFPKEGPSILRIQQVVRGDSAAYFCASSPGLQGNSPLHFGNGTRLTVT.

The V gene is TRBV28, the J gene TRBJ1-6, with D perhaps TRBD1 (5 bases). Germline V lookup: CDR1 MDHEN, CDR2 SYDVKM. The CDR3 runs to 15 residues. V lost 7 bases to trimming and J lost 7 bases, with 17 bases between them. This CDR3 reads CASTNGGGRNSPLHF. CDR3 coding DNA: TGTGCCAGCACCAACGGCGGGGGTCGGAATTCACCCCTCCACTTT.

The rearrangement joins TRBV25-1 to TRBJ1-6, with TRBD1 matching over 7 bases. Germline CDR1 reads MGHDK; CDR2 reads SYGVNS. The CDR3 spans 14 residues. Trimming removed 6 bases from V and 4 bases from J; junction bases left unmatched: 3. CDR3 in DNA: TGTGCCAGCAGGGGACAGACATATAATTCACCCCTCCACTTT. Translated, it gives CASRGQTYNSPLHF.

V is TRBV5-1 and J is TRBJ1-6, with 8 bases matching TRBD1. V lost 0 bases and J lost 0; bases outside the gene matches: 11. This CDR3 comprises 20 residues. In germline, CDR1 is SGHRS, CDR2 YFSETQ. CDR3 bases: TGCGCCAGCAGCTTGGCCCCCGGGACAGGCAAATACTCCTATAATTCACCCCTCCACTTT. Protein sequence: CASSLAPGTGKYSYNSPLHF. Variable domain in full (rest from reference TRBV5-1 and TRBJ1-6): KAGVTQTPRYLIKTRGQQVTLSCSPISGHRSVSWYQQTPGQGLQFLFEYFSETQRNKGNFPGRFSGRQFSNSRSEMNVSTLELGDSALYLCASSLAPGTGKYSYNSPLHFGNGTRLTVT.

CDR3 loop: CASSFQGDEQYF. The CDR3 DNA sequence: TGTGCCAGCTCATTTCAGGGGGACGAGCAGTACTTC. The chain is built from TRBV18 and TRBJ2-7; TRBD1 matches 7 bases. With 5 bases clipped from V and 5 bases from J, the junction kept 3 bases outside the gene matches. Germline V lookup: CDR1 KGHSH, CDR2 LQKENI. The CDR3 extends over 12 amino acids.

This sequence joins TRBV10-3 and TRBJ1-2; 8 nucleotides agree with TRBD1. V dropped 6 bases and J dropped 8; count of bases not matched to a gene: 5. The CDR3 sequence is 12 residues long. Per germline, CDR1 ENHRY and CDR2 SYGVKD. The DNA of the CDR3 is TGTGCCATCAGCCCACAGGGGGAAGGCTACACCTTC. It specifies CAISPQGEGYTF.

The rearrangement joins TRBV19 to TRBJ2-7; D ambiguous. Germline lookup yields CDR1 LNHDA and CDR2 SQIVND (reference sequence). V was cut by 9 bases and J by 4 bases, with 16 bases left in between. The CDR3 has 13 amino acids. The CDR3 region has the DNA TGTGCCAGGATCGTGTCCCGGTCATACGAGCAGTACTTC. It is translated as CARIVSRSYEQYF.

V gene TRBV5-6 combines with J gene TRBJ2-7, with a tentative D call TRBD2 (6 bases). Trimming left V 4 bases short and J 5 bases short, with 19 bases between. Germline CDR1 is SGHDT and CDR2 is YYEEEE. CDR3 length equals 15 residues. CDR3 sequence reads: CASSPEGTRGDEQYF. CDR3 DNA sequence: TGTGCCAGCAGCCCGGAGGGGACCCGCGGGGACGAGCAGTACTTC.

V and J are TRBV5-8 and TRBJ1-4, with a tentative D call TRBD1 (6 bases). Germline V gives CDR1 SGHTS, CDR2 YDEGEE. Trimming left V 4 bases short and J 5 bases short, with 9 bases between. The CDR3 consists of 13 residues. Here the CDR3 reads CASSPTGNEKLFF. The CDR3 region has the DNA TGTGCCAGCAGCCCCACAGGGAATGAAAAACTGTTTTTT.

The chain links TRBV7-2 to TRBJ1-1, with TRBD1 as a possible D gene (5 bases). Germline V gives CDR1 SGHTA, CDR2 FQGNSA. The CDR3 extends over 15 amino acids. V gave up 7 bases and J gave up 2 bases, with 17 bases separating them. CDR3 bases: TGTGCCAGCAAAATAAACCCGGGGGTTAACACTGAAGCTTTCTTT. Amino acids: CASKINPGVNTEAFF. Full variable domain (missing parts from reference TRBV7-2 and TRBJ1-1): GAGVSQSPSNKVTEKGKDVELRCDPISGHTALYWYRQSLGQGLEFLIYFQGNSAPDKSGLPSDRFSAERTGGSVSTLTIQRTQQEDSAVYLCASKINPGVNTEAFFGQGTRLTVV.

The V and J genes are TRBV9 and TRBJ1-2; D is undetermined. Per germline, CDR1 SGDLS and CDR2 YYNGEE. The length of the CDR3 is 13 residues. V gave up 0 bases and J gave up 8 bases, with 11 bases separating them. Here the CDR3 reads CASSVGGYEGYTF. The CDR3 DNA follows: TGTGCCAGCAGCGTAGGCGGGTATGAGGGCTACACCTTC.

The chain links TRBV15 to TRBJ2-1; 7 nucleotides match TRBD2. Germline V gene data show CDR1 as LNHNV and CDR2 as YYDKDF (reference sequence). This CDR3 contains 12 residues. Trimming at V came to 9 bases and at J to 3 bases, leaving 2 bases not matched to a gene. CDR3 sequence: CATRGDYNEQFF. Written as DNA, the CDR3 is TGTGCCACACGGGGGGACTACAATGAGCAGTTCTTC.

The V and J genes are TRBV14 and TRBJ2-5; 7 nucleotides align to TRBD2. The CDR3 spans 14 residues. Germline V CDR1 and CDR2: SGHDN, FVKESK. The trim removed 1 base at V and 7 bases at J, leaving 6 bases unmatched. CDR3 sequence: CASSQVGGGWTQYF. DNA for the CDR3: TGTGCCAGCAGCCAAGTCGGCGGGGGTTGGACCCAGTACTTC.

The genes are TRBV27 and TRBJ2-1; 7 bases are a match to TRBD1. CDR3 length: 13 residues. Germline lookup yields CDR1 MNHEY and CDR2 SMNVEV (reference sequence). V lost 4 bases to trimming and J lost 8 bases; unmatched junction nucleotides: 5. The CDR3 is CASSSWTGYEQFF. The CDR3 DNA is TGTGCCAGCAGTTCCTGGACAGGATATGAGCAGTTCTTC.

The chain carries TRBV6-1 and TRBJ1-5; TRBD1 is a possible D gene (6 bases). Germline assignment: CDR1 MNHNS and CDR2 SASEGT. The CDR3 extends over 16 amino acids. V was cut by 6 bases and J by 6 bases, with 21 bases left in between. CDR3 coding DNA: TGTGCCAGCAGCGAAAGTCCGGCAGGGGTGGCTCAGCCCCAGCATTTT. Translating it yields CASSESPAGVAQPQHF.

The sample holds a few counts of this clone. This CDR3 reads CSVARLAMNTEAFF. The CDR3 region has the DNA TGCAGCGTGGCGAGGTTGGCCATGAACACTGAAGCTTTCTTT. This chain connects TRBV29-1 to TRBJ1-1; no reliable D call. CDR1 SQVTM and CDR2 ANQGSEA come from the germline V gene. Trimming stripped 6 bases from V and 0 bases from J, with 14 bases between. This CDR3 is 14 amino acids long.